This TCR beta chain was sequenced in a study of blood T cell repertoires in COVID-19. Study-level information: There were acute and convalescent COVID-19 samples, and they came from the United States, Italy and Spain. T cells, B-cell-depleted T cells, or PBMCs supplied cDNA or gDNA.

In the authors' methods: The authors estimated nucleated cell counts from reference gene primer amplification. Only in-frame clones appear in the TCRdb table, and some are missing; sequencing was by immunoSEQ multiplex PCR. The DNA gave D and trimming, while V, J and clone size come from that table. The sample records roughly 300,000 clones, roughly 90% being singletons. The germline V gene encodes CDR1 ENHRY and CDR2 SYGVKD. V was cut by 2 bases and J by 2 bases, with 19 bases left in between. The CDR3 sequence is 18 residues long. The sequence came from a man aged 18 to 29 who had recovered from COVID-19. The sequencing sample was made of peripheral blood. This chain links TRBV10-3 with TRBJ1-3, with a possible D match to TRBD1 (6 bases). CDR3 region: CAISEPTKSGAAGNTIYF. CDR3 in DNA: TGTGCCATCAGTGAGCCCACGAAATCAGGGGCCGCTGGAAACACCATATATTTT.